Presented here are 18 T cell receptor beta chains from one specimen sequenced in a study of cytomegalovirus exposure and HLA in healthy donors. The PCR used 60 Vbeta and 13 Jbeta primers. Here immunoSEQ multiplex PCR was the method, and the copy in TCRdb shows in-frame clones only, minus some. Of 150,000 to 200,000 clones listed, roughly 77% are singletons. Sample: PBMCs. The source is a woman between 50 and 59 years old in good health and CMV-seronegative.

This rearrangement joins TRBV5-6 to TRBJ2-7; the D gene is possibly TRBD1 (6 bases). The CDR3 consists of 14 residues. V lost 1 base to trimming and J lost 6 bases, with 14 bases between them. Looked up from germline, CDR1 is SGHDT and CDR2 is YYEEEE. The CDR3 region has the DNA TGTGCCAGCAGCTTGAGATTACAGGGCGGCGAGCAGTACTTC. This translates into CASSLRLQGGEQYF.

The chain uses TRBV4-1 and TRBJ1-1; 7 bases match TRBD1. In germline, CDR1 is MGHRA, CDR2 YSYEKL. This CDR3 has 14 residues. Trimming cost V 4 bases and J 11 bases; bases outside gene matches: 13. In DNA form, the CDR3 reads TGCGCCAGCAGCCGTCAGGACAGGTTTCTTGAGGCTTTCTTT. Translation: CASSRQDRFLEAFF.

The CDR3 DNA reads TGTGCCAGCAGCTTAAGCAGGAACACTGAAGCTTTCTTT. It yields the protein CASSLSRNTEAFF. The rearrangement links TRBV7-3 to TRBJ1-1; D call uncertain. Per germline, CDR1 SGHTA and CDR2 FQGTGA. V was trimmed by 1 base and J by 1 base, leaving 4 bases between them. CDR3 length equals 13 residues.

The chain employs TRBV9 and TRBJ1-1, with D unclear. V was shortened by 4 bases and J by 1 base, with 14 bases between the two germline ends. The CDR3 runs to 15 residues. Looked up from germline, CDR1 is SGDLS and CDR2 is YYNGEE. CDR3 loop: CASSTSGLTNTEAFF. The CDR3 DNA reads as TGTGCCAGCAGCACGAGCGGGCTGACGAACACTGAAGCTTTCTTT.

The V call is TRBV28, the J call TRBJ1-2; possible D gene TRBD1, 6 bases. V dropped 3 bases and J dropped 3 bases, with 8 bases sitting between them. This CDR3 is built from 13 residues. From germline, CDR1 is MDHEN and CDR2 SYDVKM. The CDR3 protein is CASSFNRDYGYTF. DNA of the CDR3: TGTGCCAGCAGTTTCAACAGGGACTATGGCTACACCTTC.

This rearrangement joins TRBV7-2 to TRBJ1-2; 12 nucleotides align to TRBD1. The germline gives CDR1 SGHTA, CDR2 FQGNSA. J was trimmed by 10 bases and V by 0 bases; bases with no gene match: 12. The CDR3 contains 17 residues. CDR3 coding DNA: TGTGCCAGCAGCTTAGCGGGACAGGGGGCGCGGTCCGCCTTCTACACCTTC. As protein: CASSLAGQGARSAFYTF.

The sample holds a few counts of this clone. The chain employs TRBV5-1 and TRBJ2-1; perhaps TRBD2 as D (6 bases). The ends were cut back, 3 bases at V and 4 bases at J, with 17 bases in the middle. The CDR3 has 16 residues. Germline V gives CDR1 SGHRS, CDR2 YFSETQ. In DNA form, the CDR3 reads TGCGCCAGCAGCTCGGGGCTGGAGGGAGGTTACAATGAGCAGTTCTTC. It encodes CASSSGLEGGYNEQFF.

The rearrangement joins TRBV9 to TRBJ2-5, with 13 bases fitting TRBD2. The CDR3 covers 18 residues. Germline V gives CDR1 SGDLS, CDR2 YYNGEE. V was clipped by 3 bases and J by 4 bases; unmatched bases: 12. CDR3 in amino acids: CASSGQGLAGEALETQYF. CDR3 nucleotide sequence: TGTGCCAGCAGCGGACAAGGACTAGCGGGAGAGGCCCTAGAGACCCAGTACTTC.

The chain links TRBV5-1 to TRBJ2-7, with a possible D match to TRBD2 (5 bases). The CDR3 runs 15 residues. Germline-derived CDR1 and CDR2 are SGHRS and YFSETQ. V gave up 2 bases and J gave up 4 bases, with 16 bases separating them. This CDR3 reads CASSLSDPRTYEQYF. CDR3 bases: TGCGCCAGCAGCTTATCAGACCCCAGGACTTACGAGCAGTACTTC.

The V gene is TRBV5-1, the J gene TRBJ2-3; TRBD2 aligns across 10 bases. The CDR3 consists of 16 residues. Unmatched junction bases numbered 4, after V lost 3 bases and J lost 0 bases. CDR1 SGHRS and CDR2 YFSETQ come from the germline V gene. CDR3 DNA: TGCGCCAGCAGCTGGGGACTAGCGAGGAGCACAGATACGCAGTATTTT. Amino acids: CASSWGLARSTDTQYF.

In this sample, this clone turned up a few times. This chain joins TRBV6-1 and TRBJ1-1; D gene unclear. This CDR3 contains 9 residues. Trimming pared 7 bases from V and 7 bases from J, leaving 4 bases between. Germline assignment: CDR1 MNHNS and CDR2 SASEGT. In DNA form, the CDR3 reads TGTGCCAGCAACGGTGAAGCTTTCTTT. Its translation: CASNGEAFF.

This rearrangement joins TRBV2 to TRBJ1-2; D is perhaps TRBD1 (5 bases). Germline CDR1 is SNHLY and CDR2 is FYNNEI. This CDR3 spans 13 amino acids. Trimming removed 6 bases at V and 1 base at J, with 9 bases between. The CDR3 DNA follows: TGTGCCAGCAGGGGGGAGGGTAACTATGGCTACACCTTC. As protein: CASRGEGNYGYTF.

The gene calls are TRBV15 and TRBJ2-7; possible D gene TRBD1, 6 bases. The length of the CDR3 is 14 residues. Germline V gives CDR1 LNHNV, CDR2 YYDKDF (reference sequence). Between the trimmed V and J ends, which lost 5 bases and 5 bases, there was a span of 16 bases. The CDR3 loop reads CATSEGGREDEQYF. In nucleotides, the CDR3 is TGTGCCACCAGCGAAGGGGGACGAGAGGACGAGCAGTACTTC. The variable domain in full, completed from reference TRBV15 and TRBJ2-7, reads DAMVIQNPRYQVTQFGKPVTLSCSQTLNHNVMYWYQQKSSQAPKLLFHYYDKDFNNEADTPDNFQSRRPNTSFCFLDIRSPGLGDTAMYLCATSEGGREDEQYFGPGTRLTVT.

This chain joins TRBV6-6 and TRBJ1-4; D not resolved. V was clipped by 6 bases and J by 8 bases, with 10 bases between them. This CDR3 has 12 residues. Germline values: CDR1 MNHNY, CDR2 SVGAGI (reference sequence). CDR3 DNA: TGTGCCAGCAGCCCGACTTGGGAAAAACTGTTTTTT. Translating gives CASSPTWEKLFF.

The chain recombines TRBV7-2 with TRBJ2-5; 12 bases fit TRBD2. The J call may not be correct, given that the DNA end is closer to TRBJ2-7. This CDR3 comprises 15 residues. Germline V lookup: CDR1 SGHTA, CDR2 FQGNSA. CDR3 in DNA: TGTGCCAGCAGCCCTACTAGCGGGAGGAACAGCGAGCAGTACTTC. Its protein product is CASSPTSGRNSEQYF.

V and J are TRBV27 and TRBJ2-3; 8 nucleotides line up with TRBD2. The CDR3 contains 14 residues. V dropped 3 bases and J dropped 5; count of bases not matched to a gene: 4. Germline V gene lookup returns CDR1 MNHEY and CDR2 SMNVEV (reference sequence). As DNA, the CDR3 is TGTGCCAGCAGTTTCGGGGGGGCAGGAGATACGCAGTATTTT. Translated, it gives CASSFGGAGDTQYF.

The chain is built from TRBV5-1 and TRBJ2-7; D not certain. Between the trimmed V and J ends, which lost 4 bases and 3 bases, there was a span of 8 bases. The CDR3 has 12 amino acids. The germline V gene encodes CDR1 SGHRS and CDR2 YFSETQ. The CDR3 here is CASSAGLYEQYF. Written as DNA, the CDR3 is TGCGCCAGCAGCGCAGGTCTCTACGAGCAGTACTTC.

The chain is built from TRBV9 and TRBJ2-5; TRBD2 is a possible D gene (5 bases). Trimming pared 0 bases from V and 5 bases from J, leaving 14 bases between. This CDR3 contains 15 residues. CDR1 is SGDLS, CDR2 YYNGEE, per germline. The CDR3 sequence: CASSVAVQPGETQYF. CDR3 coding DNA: TGTGCCAGCAGCGTAGCTGTACAGCCGGGGGAGACCCAGTACTTC.